The 27 T cell receptor beta chains listed next were all sequenced from one sample in a study of shared clonotypes between healthy human individuals. Only in-frame clones appear in the TCRdb table, and some are missing; sequencing was by immunoSEQ multiplex PCR. Here the sample spans under 600,000 clones, more than 95% being singletons. Sequencing used naive CD4+ T cells sorted from blood. Described subset: CD45RA+ positively selected. The source is a woman aged 25-40 years in good health.

This clone was found once. This chain links TRBV11-3 with TRBJ2-2, with a possible D match to TRBD2 (6 bases). Germline loops: CDR1 SGHNT, CDR2 YENEEA. V lost 3 bases and J lost 4, with 12 bases in between. CDR3 length equals 15 residues. CDR3 bases: TGTGCCAGCAGCTTCGTCCAGGGAGGCACCGGGGAGCTGTTTTTT. Its protein product is CASSFVQGGTGELFF.

The chain is built from TRBV2 and TRBJ2-7, with TRBD1 matching 10 bases. Losses at the gene ends were 5 bases for V and 6 bases for J; bases not matched to a gene: 7. Germline V gene lookup returns CDR1 SNHLY and CDR2 FYNNEI. This CDR3 region has 14 residues. In nucleotides, the CDR3 is TGTGCCAGCAGTCCCGGGACAGGGGTCTCCGAGCAGTACTTC. It specifies CASSPGTGVSEQYF.

In DNA form, the CDR3 reads TGCGCCAGCAGCTTGGAGGCGGGGGGCACAGATACGCAGTATTTT. The encoded protein is CASSLEAGGTDTQYF. V usage is TRBV5-1 and J usage is TRBJ2-3; 7 positions match TRBD2. CDR3 length: 15 residues. Germline CDR1 and CDR2: SGHRS and YFSETQ. The junction had 2 bases not matched to a gene; V was cut back by 0 bases and J by 1 base.

V usage is TRBV4-1 and J usage is TRBJ1-4; possible D gene TRBD1, 6 bases. The germline CDR1 and CDR2 sequences are MGHRA and YSYEKL. Trimming took off 3 bases at V and 6 bases at J, with 14 bases between the two ends. The length of the CDR3 is 15 residues. Here the CDR3 reads CASSQGGLRDEKLFF. In nucleotides, the CDR3 is TGCGCCAGCAGCCAGGGGGGCCTGCGGGATGAAAAACTGTTTTTT.

The chain recombines TRBV7-3 with TRBJ1-2; no firm D call. The CDR3 runs to 13 residues. Germline CDR1 and CDR2: SGHTA and FQGTGA. V lost 5 bases and J lost 8, with 15 bases in between. The CDR3 DNA follows: TGTGCCAGCAGCCGATTGACTGGAGGGGGCTACACCTTC. This codes for CASSRLTGGGYTF. Drawing the rest from reference TRBV7-3 and TRBJ1-2, the complete variable domain is GAGVSQTPSNKVTEKGKYVELRCDPISGHTALYWYRQSLGQGPEFLIYFQGTGAADDSGLPNDRFFAVRPEGSVSTLKIQRTERGDSAVYLCASSRLTGGGYTFGSGTRLTVV.

V usage is TRBV5-8 and J usage is TRBJ1-5, with a possible D match to TRBD1 (5 bases). The V gene's germline CDR1 is SGHTS and CDR2 YDEGEE. The CDR3 covers 14 residues. Trimming left V 0 bases short and J 6 bases short, with 10 bases between. The CDR3 DNA is TGTGCCAGCAGCTTGGGTTCGGGGACTCAGCCCCAGCATTTT. As protein: CASSLGSGTQPQHF.

The chain is built from TRBV5-1 and TRBJ2-3; D gene uncertain. CDR1 SGHRS and CDR2 YFSETQ come from the germline V gene. The V gene lost 4 bases and the J gene lost 1 base, with 10 bases spanning the gap. The CDR3 loop spans 14 amino acids. The CDR3 here is CASSPGGGTDTQYF. In nucleotides, the CDR3 is TGCGCCAGCAGCCCAGGTGGGGGCACAGATACGCAGTATTTT.

The chain employs TRBV2 and TRBJ1-1; TRBD1 matches 7 bases. This CDR3 region has 16 residues. Germline CDR1 and CDR2: SNHLY and FYNNEI. The V gene end was trimmed by 3 bases and the J gene end by 5 bases; junction bases not matched to a gene: 12. CDR3 in DNA: TGTGCCAGCAGTGACTCAAAACAGGGGACTAAAACTGAAGCTTTCTTT. It encodes CASSDSKQGTKTEAFF.

This sequence joins TRBV5-4 and TRBJ2-7, with TRBD2 matching 7 bases. Germline CDR1 SGHNT, CDR2 YYREEE (reference sequence). V gave up 0 bases and J gave up 2 bases; unmatched junction bases: 8. This CDR3 has 16 residues. The CDR3 sequence: CASSLAALTSTYEQYF. CDR3 in DNA: TGTGCCAGCAGCTTGGCCGCCTTGACTAGCACCTACGAGCAGTACTTC.

The V call is TRBV11-2, the J call TRBJ2-1, with TRBD1 matching 7 bases. CDR3 length: 16 amino acids. Looked up from germline, CDR1 is SGHAT and CDR2 is FQNNGV. V shed 7 bases and J 0 bases; nucleotides not matched to a gene: 9. This chain's CDR3 is CASNPNRGSSYNEQFF. CDR3 nucleotides: TGTGCCAGCAACCCCAACAGGGGTAGCTCCTACAATGAGCAGTTCTTC.

The chain couples TRBV5-1 to TRBJ2-2; possible D gene TRBD2, 6 bases. Germline V gives CDR1 SGHRS, CDR2 YFSETQ. The CDR3 is 19 amino acids. The V end lost 0 bases, the J end lost 7 bases, and 25 bases lay between the germline ends. The CDR3 DNA reads as TGCGCCAGCAGCTTGGCCGTTAGGGGACTCATAACTGAGGACGGGGAGCTGTTTTTT. Translation gives CASSLAVRGLITEDGELFF.

The chain links TRBV28 to TRBJ1-5; D is perhaps TRBD1 (5 bases). V was cut by 8 bases and J by 3 bases, with 14 bases left in between. CDR3 length: 14 residues. Germline-derived CDR1 and CDR2 are MDHEN and SYDVKM. DNA of the CDR3: TGTGCCAGCTCGGGGCCCCCCCACAATCAGCCCCAGCATTTT. Translated, it gives CASSGPPHNQPQHF.

This sequence joins TRBV6-1 and TRBJ2-5, with D perhaps assigned TRBD1 or TRBD2 (7 bases each). V lost 11 bases and J 5 bases, leaving 18 bases between the germline ends. The CDR3 totals 13 residues. Germline loops: CDR1 MNHNS, CDR2 SASEGT. The CDR3 is CAAAGGGRETQYF. CDR3 coding DNA: TGTGCCGCAGCAGGGGGAGGGAGGGAGACCCAGTACTTC.

The V call is TRBV5-1, the J call TRBJ2-4; 9 bases align to TRBD1. Germline V lookup: CDR1 SGHRS, CDR2 YFSETQ. The CDR3 runs to 17 residues. Losses at the gene ends were 0 bases for V and 3 bases for J; bases not matched to a gene: 7. CDR3: CASSLVWTGDLKNIQYF. The DNA for the CDR3 is TGCGCCAGCAGCTTGGTTTGGACAGGGGATCTCAAAAACATTCAGTACTTC.

The CDR3 DNA is TGTGCCAGCACCGAACCGGGTCTGAGCTCCTACAATGAGCAGTTCTTC. Translated, it gives CASTEPGLSSYNEQFF. The gene calls are TRBV7-9 and TRBJ2-1, with D unresolved. V was clipped by 7 bases and J by 0 bases, with 16 bases between them. This CDR3 spans 16 amino acids. Germline V CDR1 and CDR2: SEHNR, FQNEAQ (reference sequence).

This chain uses TRBV7-9 with TRBJ1-1, with D unclear. Germline CDR1 is SEHNR and CDR2 is FQNEAQ (reference sequence). This CDR3 spans 14 amino acids. With 5 bases removed from V and 0 bases from J, the gap between germline ends came to 10 bases. The CDR3, as DNA: TGTGCCAGCAGCCCTAAAGCAGTGAACACTGAAGCTTTCTTT. It yields the protein CASSPKAVNTEAFF.

The chain uses TRBV6-6 and TRBJ1-3, with D unclear. The CDR3 runs to 12 residues. CDR1 is MNHNY, CDR2 SVGAGI, per germline (reference sequence). Trimming left V 7 bases short and J 0 bases short, with 4 bases between. This CDR3 is CASTYSGNTIYF. The CDR3 coding sequence is TGTGCCAGCACCTACTCTGGAAACACCATATATTTT.

This chain connects TRBV4-1 to TRBJ1-3; the match to TRBD1 covers 7 bases. CDR3 length: 20 residues. The ends lost 4 bases at V and 0 bases at J; junction bases unmatched: 18. CDR1 is MGHRA and CDR2 is YSYEKL in the germline V gene. The CDR3 DNA sequence: TGCGCCAGCAGCCCTCGGGGCCTGGGGGACAGTAAAGACTCTGGAAACACCATATATTTT. It specifies CASSPRGLGDSKDSGNTIYF.

The table lists this clone with a count of one. The chain employs TRBV19 and TRBJ2-5; 9 bases map to TRBD1. The ends lost 4 bases at V and 5 bases at J; junction bases unmatched: 11. Looked up from germline, CDR1 is LNHDA and CDR2 is SQIVND (reference sequence). CDR3 length: 16 residues. As DNA, the CDR3 is TGTGCCAGTAGTACCCGGGACAGGGAACCCAAGGAGACCCAGTACTTC. Residues: CASSTRDREPKETQYF.

V and J are TRBV7-2 and TRBJ2-1; 7 bases map to TRBD2. From germline, CDR1 is SGHTA and CDR2 FQGNSA. The CDR3 length is 15 residues. Trimming took 1 base from V and 3 from J; bases not matched to a gene: 3. The CDR3 protein is CASSLGLAVYNEQFF. As DNA, the CDR3 is TGTGCCAGCAGCTTAGGGCTAGCGGTCTACAATGAGCAGTTCTTC.

The chain uses TRBV7-6 and TRBJ1-2; 7 nucleotides align to TRBD1. The germline V gene has CDR1 SGHVS and CDR2 FNYEAQ. Trimming at V came to 1 base and at J to 6 bases, leaving 2 bases not matched to a gene. This CDR3 has 13 amino acids. CDR3 bases: TGTGCCAGCAGCTTAGGACAGGGAAATGGCTACACCTTC. This translates into CASSLGQGNGYTF.

This chain joins TRBV7-9 and TRBJ1-2, with a possible D match to TRBD1 (5 bases). Germline CDR1 SEHNR, CDR2 FQNEAQ (reference sequence). V lost 3 bases and J lost 0, with 8 bases in between. The CDR3 extends over 14 amino acids. The CDR3 loop reads CASSLTATNYGYTF. The CDR3 region has the DNA TGTGCCAGCAGCTTGACAGCGACTAACTATGGCTACACCTTC.

The J gene is TRBJ1-2, the V gene TRBV28; 9 nucleotides agree with TRBD1. The CDR3 has 16 residues. Germline CDR1 and CDR2: MDHEN and SYDVKM. V dropped 5 bases and J dropped 4; count of bases not matched to a gene: 11. The CDR3 reads CASSTPGTGFIYGYTF. CDR3 DNA sequence: TGTGCCAGCAGTACCCCCGGGACAGGGTTTATCTATGGCTACACCTTC.

Concerning this clone itself: This sample includes further DNA sequences coding for the same CDR3. This chain uses TRBV5-1 with TRBJ1-3; D is unresolved. In germline, CDR1 is SGHRS, CDR2 YFSETQ. CDR3 length equals 12 residues. Trimming pared 0 bases from V and 4 bases from J, leaving 2 bases between. This CDR3 is CASSLEGNTIYF. Here the CDR3 DNA reads TGCGCCAGCAGCTTGGAAGGAAACACCATATATTTT.

The V and J genes are TRBV10-3 and TRBJ1-1; TRBD1 agrees at 7 bases. CDR1 ENHRY and CDR2 SYGVKD come from the germline V gene. This CDR3 contains 15 residues. J lost 1 base, V lost 6 bases, and 8 bases had no gene match. The CDR3 DNA is TGTGCCATCAGCAGGGTGACAGGGACGAACACTGAAGCTTTCTTT. Its translation is CAISRVTGTNTEAFF.

This clone has only one observation. The chain carries TRBV11-3 and TRBJ2-2, with D tentatively TRBD1 (5 bases). The CDR3 loop spans 14 amino acids. CDR1 is SGHNT and CDR2 is YENEEA in the germline V gene. Trimming stripped 7 bases from V and 4 bases from J, with 13 bases between. DNA of the CDR3: TGTGCCAGCAAACCGACAGTGCTCACCGGGGAGCTGTTTTTT. Translated, it gives CASKPTVLTGELFF.

On this clone: The sample has other DNA sequences that encode this CDR3 too. The rearrangement uses TRBV2 and TRBJ1-1, with D unclear. Per the germline V gene, CDR1 is SNHLY and CDR2 is FYNNEI. The V end was cut by 6 bases, the J end by 1 base, with 6 bases between. CDR3 size: 12 residues. The CDR3 protein is CASRAGNTEAFF. As DNA, the CDR3 is TGTGCCAGCAGAGCAGGGAACACTGAAGCTTTCTTT.